A selection of T cell receptor beta chains follows, all from one sample in a study of pediatric ulcerative colitis. Here immunoSEQ multiplex PCR was the method, and the copy in TCRdb shows in-frame clones only, minus some. This sample yields 30,000 or so clones, of which 81% are seen a single time; 1.1% belongs to the top ten. Sequencing was carried out using gut tissue. All receptors derive from a boy younger than 18 with mild ulcerative colitis. Both conserved end residues are part of each CDR3. D genes are given only for firm matches. Clone size is given for some rows only: seen once, a few or many times, or a class if the clone is expanded.

d_call	v_call	clone_size	j_call	cdr3_aa	cdr3_nt
TRBD2	TRBV7-3	few	TRBJ2-3	CASSLAGGTDTQYF	TGTGCCAGCAGCTTGGCGGGGGGAACAGATACGCAGTATTTT
TRBD1	TRBV7-8	-	TRBJ2-7	CASSSRASGQGSYEQYF	TGTGCCAGCAGCTCGCGAGCCTCGGGACAGGGGTCGTACGAGCAGTACTTC
-	TRBV9	-	TRBJ1-2	CASSVGTEYGYTF	TGTGCCAGCAGCGTTGGAACAGAGTATGGCTACACCTTC
-	TRBV7-7	-	TRBJ2-1	CASSGSGENNEQFF	TGTGCTAGCAGCGGGTCTGGAGAAAACAATGAGCAGTTCTTC
-	TRBV13	-	TRBJ2-7	CASSPTVGGQQYF	TGTGCCAGCAGCCCTACGGTAGGGGGACAGCAGTACTTC
-	TRBV5-1	-	TRBJ1-2	CASSFTGLHGYTF	TGCGCCAGCAGCTTTACAGGGTTACATGGCTACACCTTC
-	TRBV6-1	-	TRBJ2-5	CASTRDLRETQYF	TGTGCCAGCACCCGGGACCTCCGAGAGACCCAGTACTTC
-	TRBV7-9	few	TRBJ2-7	CASSLSPYEQYF	TGTGCCAGCAGCTTAAGTCCCTACGAGCAGTACTTC
-	TRBV4-2	-	TRBJ1-3	CASSQGLETGNTIYF	TGTGCCAGCAGCCAAGGACTAGAAACTGGAAACACCATATATTTT
-	TRBV10-2	-	TRBJ2-7	CASSPKGDEQYF	TGCGCCAGCAGCCCCAAGGGGGACGAGCAGTACTTC
-	TRBV5-1	-	TRBJ1-1	CASSFPGGDTEAFF	TGCGCCAGCAGCTTTCCTGGCGGGGACACTGAAGCTTTCTTT
TRBD1	TRBV10-3	-	TRBJ2-1	CAIQTGGTYNEQFF	TGTGCCATTCAAACAGGGGGCACCTACAATGAGCAGTTCTTC
-	TRBV7-9	-	TRBJ1-2	CASSGGRVFGPYGYTF	TGTGCCAGCAGTGGTGGCAGGGTGTTTGGACCTTATGGCTACACCTTC
-	TRBV5-1	-	TRBJ1-6	CASSLGGDNSPLHF	TGCGCCAGCAGCTTGGGGGGGGACAATTCACCCCTCCACTTT
-	TRBV12-5	-	TRBJ2-7	CASGSRLSYEQYF	TGTGCTAGTGGTTCCCGCCTCTCCTACGAGCAGTACTTC
TRBD2	TRBV11-3	-	TRBJ2-1	CASSRAGGPRNEQFF	TGTGCCAGCAGCCGAGCGGGGGGGCCTCGGAATGAGCAGTTCTTC
TRBD1	TRBV13	-	TRBJ2-7	CASSRGDSYEQYF	TGTGCCAGCAGCCGAGGGGACAGCTACGAGCAGTACTTC
-	TRBV7-6	-	TRBJ2-1	CASSLAGPPGRYNEQFF	TGTGCCAGCAGCTTAGCGGGACCTCCAGGTCGGTACAATGAGCAGTTCTTC
-	TRBV5-6	-	TRBJ1-1	CASSLDVRLTEAFF	TGTGCCAGCAGCTTGGATGTCAGGCTCACTGAAGCTTTCTTT
TRBD2	TRBV19	-	TRBJ2-3	CASSISGGRGRDTQYF	TGTGCCAGTAGTATTAGCGGGGGCCGCGGAAGGGATACGCAGTATTTT
-	TRBV5-1	-	TRBJ2-7	CASSFLPGTEAYEQYF	TGCGCCAGCAGCTTTCTCCCCGGGACGGAAGCCTACGAGCAGTACTTC
TRBD1	TRBV25-1	-	TRBJ1-6	CASSEKGADNSPLHF	TGTGCCAGCAGTGAAAAGGGGGCCGATAATTCACCCCTCCACTTT
-	TRBV7-6	-	TRBJ1-4	CASSYGGRNEKLFF	TGTGCCAGCAGCTACGGGGGACGAAATGAAAAACTGTTTTTT
-	TRBV30	-	TRBJ2-7	CAWRQGRVEQYF	TGTGCCTGGAGGCAGGGTCGGGTCGAGCAGTACTTC
-	TRBV13	-	TRBJ1-1	CASSWGGALKTEAFF	TGTGCCAGCAGCTGGGGTGGGGCGTTGAAGACTGAAGCTTTCTTT
TRBD1	TRBV27	-	TRBJ2-5	CASSSRQGRSPETQYF	TGTGCCAGCAGTTCCCGACAGGGCCGAAGTCCGGAGACCCAGTACTTC
-	TRBV7-6	once	TRBJ1-3	CASSLGARGPSGNTIYF	TGTGCCAGCAGCTTAGGGGCCAGGGGACCCTCTGGAAACACCATATATTTT
-	TRBV5-8	-	TRBJ2-2	CASSLRGNTGELFF	TGTGCCAGCAGCTTGAGGGGGAACACCGGGGAGCTGTTTTTT
-	TRBV15	-	TRBJ1-1	CATSREPGLKAEAFF	TGTGCCACCAGCAGAGAACCGGGTTTGAAGGCTGAAGCTTTCTTT
-	TRBV21-1	-	TRBJ1-1	CASSKESSMNTEAFF	TGTGCCAGCAGCAAAGAGTCATCTATGAACACTGAAGCTTTCTTT
-	TRBV6-1	-	TRBJ1-5	CASRGGVQPQHF	TGTGCCAGCAGGGGGGGCGTCCAGCCCCAGCATTTT
-	TRBV5-1	-	TRBJ1-2	CASSAGVGGPGYTF	TGCGCCAGCAGCGCCGGAGTGGGGGGTCCCGGCTACACCTTC